Below, 10 T cell receptor beta chains from the same sample are listed, as sequenced in a study of blood T cell repertoires in COVID-19. The repertoire was sequenced with immunoSEQ multiplex PCR; TCRdb's copy has only in-frame clones and lacks some. The top ten clones hold about 13% of a sample with about 50,000 clones, 80% to 90% of them seen once. Sequenced: peripheral blood. The receptors come from a human donor with active COVID-19. The donor label of this sample is uncertain.

The J gene is TRBJ2-7, the V gene TRBV6-2 or TRBV6-3, with 8 bases that match TRBD1. V lost 2 bases and J lost 3; bases outside the gene matches: 3. Germline V CDR1 and CDR2: MNHEY, SVGEGT. CDR3 size: 14 residues. CDR3 loop: CASSYGQGNYEQYF. As DNA, the CDR3 is TGTGCCAGCAGTTACGGACAGGGCAACTACGAGCAGTACTTC.

V is TRBV9 and J is TRBJ1-2, with a weak D call TRBD1 (6 bases). Germline assignment: CDR1 SGDLS and CDR2 YYNGEE. The CDR3 is 14 amino acids. Trimming pared 1 base from V and 5 bases from J, leaving 12 bases between. CDR3 nucleotide sequence: TGTGCCAGCAGCGTACGTGCAGGGGAGTATGGCTACACCTTC. Translated: CASSVRAGEYGYTF.

V gene TRBV6-5 combines with J gene TRBJ1-2; TRBD1 agrees at 8 bases. Germline V CDR1 and CDR2: MNHEY, SVGAGI. V lost 5 bases to trimming and J lost 4 bases; unmatched junction nucleotides: 9. The CDR3 spans 15 residues. Here the CDR3 reads CASSTYGQGAYGYTF. CDR3 nucleotides: TGTGCCAGCAGTACCTACGGACAGGGCGCCTATGGCTACACCTTC.

The chain employs TRBV6-4 and TRBJ1-5, with 8 bases that match TRBD1. The CDR3 length is 17 residues. The trim removed 0 bases at V and 0 bases at J, leaving 4 bases unmatched. The germline CDR1 and CDR2 sequences are MRHNA and SNTAGT. Written as DNA, the CDR3 is TGTGCCAGCAGTGACTCAGGACAGGGATATAGCAATCAGCCCCAGCATTTT. This encodes CASSDSGQGYSNQPQHF.

The genes are TRBV5-1 and TRBJ1-4; TRBD1 matches 9 bases. The CDR3 loop spans 15 amino acids. Looked up from germline, CDR1 is SGHRS and CDR2 is YFSETQ. J gave up 8 bases and V 4 bases, and 9 bases lay outside the gene matches. CDR3 DNA sequence: TGCGCCAGCAGCCGGGAGGGACAGGGTTTGGAAAAACTGTTTTTT. Its translation: CASSREGQGLEKLFF.

A single count supports this clone. The chain links TRBV5-1 to TRBJ1-1; D possibly corresponds to TRBD1 (5 bases). V was shortened by 3 bases and J by 3 bases, with 9 bases between the two germline ends. CDR3 size: 13 residues. Germline V gives CDR1 SGHRS, CDR2 YFSETQ. Here the CDR3 reads CASSSRGDTEAFF. The CDR3 DNA follows: TGCGCCAGCAGCTCACGGGGGGACACTGAAGCTTTCTTT. Combining the CDR3 with reference TRBV5-1 and TRBJ1-1 gives the whole variable domain KAGVTQTPRYLIKTRGQQVTLSCSPISGHRSVSWYQQTPGQGLQFLFEYFSETQRNKGNFPGRFSGRQFSNSRSEMNVSTLELGDSALYLCASSSRGDTEAFFGQGTRLTVV.

There are a few counts of this clone. This chain joins TRBV4-3 and TRBJ1-6; 9 bases map to TRBD1. Germline CDR1 LGHNA, CDR2 YSLEER. The J segment lost 6 bases and the V segment lost 0 bases, leaving 3 bases of the junction unmatched. The CDR3 runs to 16 residues. CDR3 coding DNA: TGCGCCAGCAGCCAAGATCACAGGGGGCTTAATTCACCCCTCCACTTT. Protein sequence: CASSQDHRGLNSPLHF.

This chain links TRBV14 with TRBJ1-2; tentatively, D is TRBD1 (6 bases). V was pared by 4 bases and J by 4 bases, with 10 bases between. The germline V gene encodes CDR1 SGHDN and CDR2 FVKESK. The CDR3 totals 13 residues. The CDR3 DNA is TGTGCCAGCAGCCCGGGACAACTCTATGGCTACACCTTC. It translates to CASSPGQLYGYTF.

The chain combines TRBV28 with TRBJ1-1, with TRBD1 matching over 7 bases. This CDR3 region has 15 residues. Germline V lookup: CDR1 MDHEN, CDR2 SYDVKM. V trimming: 7 bases; J trimming: 6 bases; junction bases outside the gene matches: 14. CDR3 in amino acids: CASTDRGVGTAEAFF. CDR3 sequence (DNA): TGTGCCAGCACCGATCGTGGGGTGGGGACAGCTGAAGCTTTCTTT.

Regarding this clone: Relative to the germline gene, one junction end is altered; a read error may explain this. This chain joins TRBV2 and TRBJ2-7; 10 bases match TRBD1. Germline CDR1 SNHLY, CDR2 FYNNEI. This CDR3 contains 14 residues. In DNA form, the CDR3 reads TGTGCCAGCACCCAGTCCGGGACAGGGGCCAAGAATCACTTC. This sequence encodes CASTQSGTGAKNHF.